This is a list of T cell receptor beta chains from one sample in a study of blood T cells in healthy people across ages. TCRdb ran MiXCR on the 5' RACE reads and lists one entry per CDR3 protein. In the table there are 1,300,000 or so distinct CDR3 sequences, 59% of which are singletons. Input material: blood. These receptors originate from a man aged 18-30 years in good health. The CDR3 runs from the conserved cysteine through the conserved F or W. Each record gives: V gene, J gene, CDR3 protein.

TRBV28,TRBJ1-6,CASSLRDGFSPLHF
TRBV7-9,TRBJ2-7,CASSFNLGQSYEQYF
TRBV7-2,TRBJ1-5,CASSTGWNQPQHF
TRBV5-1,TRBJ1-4,CASSGKRGEKLFF
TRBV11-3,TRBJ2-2,CASSLGSGFYPGELFF
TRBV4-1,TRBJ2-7,CASSQYPYEQYF
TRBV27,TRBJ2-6,CATTFTQAGGLSTYRANVLTF
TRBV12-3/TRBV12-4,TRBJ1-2,CASSLAGVAERGYTF
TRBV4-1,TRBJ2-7,CASSQEWAGGVYEQYF
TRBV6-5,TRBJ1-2,CASSHRDRVDYGYTF
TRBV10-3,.,CAISALVNGQREQYF
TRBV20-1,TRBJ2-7,CSAQGGAYSYEQYF
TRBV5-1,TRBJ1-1,CASSDGGGPEAFF
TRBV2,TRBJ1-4,CASSMDRGNEKLFF
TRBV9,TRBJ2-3,CASSIHEGGDTQYF
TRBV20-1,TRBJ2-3,CSATTGTDTQYF
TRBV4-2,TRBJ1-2,CASSHVRTGINYGYTF
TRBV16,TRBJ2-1,CTSSPGLAGDGLNEQFF
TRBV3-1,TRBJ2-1,CASSPEGGGNEQFF
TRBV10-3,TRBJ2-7,CAISDVVSGYEQYF
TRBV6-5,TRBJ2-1,CASSSNSGRGYHEQFF
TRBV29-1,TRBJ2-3,CSVRTGYTDTQYF
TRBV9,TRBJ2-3,CASSATGQDRTDTQYF
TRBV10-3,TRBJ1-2,CAIDGGGSIDGYTF